This T cell receptor beta chain was identified in a study of tumor-infiltrating lymphocytes in primary liver carcinoma. TCR beta cDNA was reverse-transcribed from 500 to 550 ng of total RNA. The reaction used a constant-region primer and ProtoScript II reverse transcriptase. ARM-PCR was slightly modified, and three nested multiplex PCR rounds with it gave rise to the TCR beta libraries. A C-beta reverse primer was combined with TRBV1-TRBV30 forward primers in the first two PCR rounds, and each round had about 10 cycles. MiXCR was run by TCRdb on the multiplex PCR reads, yielding one entry per CDR3 protein. Among roughly 120,000 distinct CDR3 sequences listed, about 68% were seen once. Starting material for RNA and DNA co-extraction consisted of roughly 19-34 mg of unsorted bulk tissue. Patients carried chronic HBV infection without prior treatment. Germline V gives CDR1 MDHEN, CDR2 SYDVKM. The V and J ends lost 4 bases and 4 bases, in that order; junction bases with no gene match: 12. The CDR3 is 16 residues long.

The chain couples TRBV28 to TRBJ1-1; 7 bases are a match to TRBD1. Sequencing was carried out using liver tumor tissue from sampling region 1. Subset specified: tumor region T1, superior pole. The sequence came from a woman between 55 and 75 years old with primary liver carcinoma and hepatitis B virus infection. The CDR3 bases are TGTGCCAGCAGTTCGCATTCAGGGGGAAGGGGCACTGAAGCTTTCTTT. Its protein product is CASSSHSGGRGTEAFF.